The 27 T cell receptor beta chains reported below all come from one sample, sequenced in a study of CD8 T cells in Susac syndrome. It was with random hexamers that roughly 0.5 to 1 ug RNA was reverse transcribed. TCRdb analysed the immunoSEQ multiplex PCR reads with MiXCR anew, one entry per CDR3 protein. The sample carries 180,000 or so distinct CDR3 sequences, about 95% recorded once. Sequenced sample: CD4+ T cells from PBMCs. Receptors were obtained from a human donor in good health.

J is TRBJ2-7 and V is TRBV20-1, with 9 bases lining up with TRBD1. Per germline, CDR1 DFQATT and CDR2 SNEGSKA (reference sequence). J gave up 3 bases and V 6 bases, and 6 bases lay outside the gene matches. CDR3 length: 13 amino acids. CDR3 protein: CSAQGQGNYEQYF. Written as DNA, the CDR3 is TGCAGTGCCCAGGGACAGGGAAACTACGAGCAGTACTTC.

V gene TRBV3-1 combines with J gene TRBJ2-6; D unresolved. V dropped 1 base and J dropped 0 bases, with 7 bases sitting between them. Looked up from germline, CDR1 is LGHDT and CDR2 is YNNKEL (reference sequence). The CDR3 covers 16 residues. The CDR3 here is CASSQGVRSGANVLTF. CDR3 bases: TGTGCCAGCAGCCAAGGAGTACGCTCTGGGGCCAACGTCCTGACTTTC.

This sequence joins TRBV20-1 and TRBJ2-7; D call uncertain. The CDR3 has 13 amino acids. In germline, CDR1 is DFQATT, CDR2 SNEGSKA (reference sequence). The germline V and J ends were trimmed by 2 bases and 3 bases, with 11 bases remaining between them. The CDR3 nucleotides are TGCAGTGCTAGAATGGGGTCGGGCTACGAGCAGTACTTC. Translation gives CSARMGSGYEQYF.

This clonotype has just one count. This rearrangement joins TRBV7-2 to TRBJ2-3, with a weak D call TRBD1 (6 bases). The CDR3 has 16 residues. V dropped 3 bases and J dropped 5 bases, with 18 bases sitting between them. Per the germline V gene, CDR1 is SGHTA and CDR2 is FQGNSA. CDR3 DNA: TGTGCCAGCAGCTTTACTAGACAGGTCCTAGGAGATACGCAGTATTTT. The encoded protein is CASSFTRQVLGDTQYF. The entire variable domain, with the rest obtained from reference TRBV7-2 and TRBJ2-3, is as follows: GAGVSQSPSNKVTEKGKDVELRCDPISGHTALYWYRQSLGQGLEFLIYFQGNSAPDKSGLPSDRFSAERTGGSVSTLTIQRTQQEDSAVYLCASSFTRQVLGDTQYFGPGTRLTVL.

The chain uses TRBV6-5 and TRBJ1-5, with D tentatively TRBD1 (5 bases). CDR3 length: 12 residues. Germline V gene sequence: CDR1 MNHEY, CDR2 SVGAGI. V was shortened by 5 bases and J by 5 bases, with 7 bases between the two germline ends. DNA of the CDR3: TGTGCCAGCAGTAGGGGACATCAGCCCCAGCATTTT. This translates into CASSRGHQPQHF.

The chain has TRBV5-1 and TRBJ2-7; TRBD2 matches at 9 bases. V was clipped by 0 bases and J by 7 bases; unmatched bases: 8. Per the germline V gene, CDR1 is SGHRS and CDR2 is YFSETQ. This CDR3 is built from 15 residues. The chain's CDR3 is CASSLGVAGVEEQYF. CDR3 sequence (DNA): TGCGCCAGCAGCTTGGGAGTAGCGGGAGTCGAGGAGCAGTACTTC.

V gene TRBV29-1 combines with J gene TRBJ2-7; weak D call: TRBD1 (6 bases). The CDR3 has 14 residues. Per the germline V gene, CDR1 is SQVTM and CDR2 is ANQGSEA. The V end was cut by 7 bases, the J end by 0 bases, with 16 bases between. CDR3 residues: CSGRTGFSSYEQYF. The CDR3 bases are TGCAGCGGGAGAACAGGGTTCTCCTCCTACGAGCAGTACTTC.

This chain joins TRBV20-1 and TRBJ2-1; the D is unclear. Germline loops: CDR1 DFQATT, CDR2 SNEGSKA (reference sequence). V lost 4 bases and J lost 2, with 9 bases in between. CDR3 length: 13 residues. The chain's CDR3 is CSATGPPYNEQFF. DNA for the CDR3: TGCAGTGCTACTGGTCCGCCCTACAATGAGCAGTTCTTC.

The chain has TRBV2 and TRBJ1-1, with a tentative D call TRBD1 (5 bases). CDR1 and CDR2 (germline): SNHLY, FYNNEI. V lost 5 bases and J lost 4, with 14 bases in between. The CDR3 sequence is 14 residues long. The CDR3 nucleotides read TGTGCCAGCAGTAAACAGGTCCGGGGCACTGAAGCTTTCTTT. Encoded protein: CASSKQVRGTEAFF.

This clonotype was recorded only once. The chain has TRBV19 and TRBJ1-2; possible D gene TRBD1, 5 bases. The ends were cut back, 3 bases at V and 4 bases at J, with 15 bases in the middle. Germline lookup yields CDR1 LNHDA and CDR2 SQIVND (reference sequence). The CDR3 sequence is 15 residues long. In DNA, the CDR3 is TGTGCCAGTAGTATTGGTGGGGGAAAGGGCTATGGCTACACCTTC. Translation gives CASSIGGGKGYGYTF.

The chain recombines TRBV28 with TRBJ2-7; 15 nucleotides align to TRBD2. J was trimmed by 7 bases and V by 6 bases; bases with no gene match: 4. This CDR3 is 14 amino acids long. Germline V gives CDR1 MDHEN, CDR2 SYDVKM. The CDR3 region has the DNA TGTGCCAGCAGATCGGGACTAGCGGGAGGAGAGCAGTACTTC. This gives the protein CASRSGLAGGEQYF.

In DNA form, the CDR3 reads TGCGCCAGCAGCCAAGATCCAGCGACGCCCTACAATGAGCAGTTCTTC. Translation gives CASSQDPATPYNEQFF. The genes are TRBV4-3 and TRBJ2-1; D uncertain. The germline V and J ends were trimmed by 0 bases and 2 bases, with 11 bases remaining between them. Germline V gene data show CDR1 as LGHNA and CDR2 as YSLEER. The CDR3 has 16 residues.

V usage is TRBV9 and J usage is TRBJ2-5; D uncertain. The CDR3 totals 15 residues. The ends were cut back, 1 base at V and 3 bases at J, with 13 bases in the middle. Germline CDR1 is SGDLS and CDR2 is YYNGEE. DNA for the CDR3: TGTGCCAGCAGCGTATTCGGTCTTGCAGAAGAGACCCAGTACTTC. It specifies CASSVFGLAEETQYF.

This chain joins TRBV30 and TRBJ2-3; 8 bases align to TRBD1. Germline CDR1 reads GTSNPN; CDR2 reads SVGIG (reference sequence). This CDR3 comprises 16 residues. Losses at the gene ends were 6 bases for V and 1 base for J; bases not matched to a gene: 12. CDR3 region: CACRRGLNTGTDTQYF. CDR3 nucleotides: TGTGCCTGTCGCAGGGGGCTAAATACTGGCACAGATACGCAGTATTTT.

The chain links TRBV20-1 to TRBJ2-1; 9 bases match TRBD2. V trimming: 1 base; J trimming: 9 bases; junction bases outside the gene matches: 7. From germline, CDR1 is DFQATT and CDR2 SNEGSKA (reference sequence). CDR3 length: 14 amino acids. The CDR3: CSARGLAAGGEQFF. The CDR3 DNA sequence: TGCAGTGCTAGAGGACTAGCGGCTGGGGGTGAGCAGTTCTTC.

The J gene is TRBJ2-1, the V gene TRBV30, with D possibly TRBD2 on 6 matching bases. The CDR3 spans 16 residues. The germline V gene has CDR1 GTSNPN and CDR2 SVGIG (reference sequence). The ends were cut back, 0 bases at V and 3 bases at J, with 15 bases in the middle. The CDR3 protein is CAWSVRGGSLYNEQFF. In DNA, the CDR3 is TGTGCCTGGAGTGTACGCGGAGGGAGCCTCTACAATGAGCAGTTCTTC.

The V and J genes are TRBV9 and TRBJ2-1; D possibly corresponds to TRBD2 (5 bases). This CDR3 contains 14 residues. V lost 4 bases and J 7 bases, leaving 15 bases between the germline ends. CDR1 and CDR2 (germline): SGDLS, YYNGEE. The CDR3 loop reads CASSLPGRGNEQFF. CDR3 nucleotides: TGTGCCAGCAGCCTCCCGGGGAGAGGGAATGAGCAGTTCTTC.

This chain links TRBV19 with TRBJ1-1; a possible D gene is TRBD1 (5 bases). From germline, CDR1 is LNHDA and CDR2 SQIVND (reference sequence). The CDR3 covers 15 residues. The V end was cut by 3 bases, the J end by 3 bases, with 14 bases between. The CDR3 reads CASSISGGVDTEAFF. The CDR3 DNA sequence: TGTGCCAGTAGTATTTCGGGAGGGGTCGACACTGAAGCTTTCTTT. Variable domain in full (rest from reference TRBV19 and TRBJ1-1): DGGITQSPKYLFRKEGQNVTLSCEQNLNHDAMYWYRQDPGQGLRLIYYSQIVNDFQKGDIAEGYSVSREKKESFPLTVTSAQKNPTAFYLCASSISGGVDTEAFFGQGTRLTVV.

V gene TRBV28 combines with J gene TRBJ1-5; the D is unclear. The V gene lost 2 bases and the J gene lost 8 bases, with 4 bases spanning the gap. The germline V gene encodes CDR1 MDHEN and CDR2 SYDVKM. The CDR3 extends over 11 amino acids. The CDR3 sequence is CASSLREPQHF. The CDR3 region has the DNA TGTGCCAGCAGTTTAAGGGAGCCCCAGCATTTT.

The sample holds one count of this clonotype. The V gene is TRBV29-1, the J gene TRBJ2-1; D remains unclear. V was trimmed by 5 bases and J by 6 bases, leaving 8 bases between them. In germline, CDR1 is SQVTM, CDR2 ANQGSEA. This CDR3 is built from 11 residues. The CDR3 region is CSVRNANEQFF. In DNA form, the CDR3 reads TGCAGCGTTAGGAACGCCAATGAGCAGTTCTTC.

The J gene is TRBJ1-2, the V gene TRBV20-1, with 8 bases aligning to TRBD1. V was pared by 4 bases and J by 2 bases, with 9 bases of the junction left unmatched. The CDR3 covers 15 residues. CDR1 and CDR2 from the germline V gene are DFQATT and SNEGSKA (reference sequence). As DNA, the CDR3 is TGCAGTGCTATTCCCCCGGGACAGGAGAACTATGGCTACACCTTC. Translated, it gives CSAIPPGQENYGYTF.

This chain uses TRBV18 with TRBJ2-7; D may match TRBD1 or TRBD2 (6 bases each). In germline, CDR1 is KGHSH, CDR2 LQKENI. The length of the CDR3 is 12 residues. With 4 bases removed from V and 4 bases from J, the gap between germline ends came to 8 bases. This chain's CDR3 is CASSQGGYEQYF. The CDR3 region has the DNA TGTGCCAGCTCACAGGGGGGATACGAGCAGTACTTC.

The V gene is TRBV5-4, the J gene TRBJ2-7, with a tentative D call TRBD2 (6 bases). The CDR3 has 13 residues. The germline V and J ends were trimmed by 8 bases and 4 bases, with 16 bases remaining between them. Germline CDR1 and CDR2: SGHNT and YYREEE (reference sequence). CDR3 sequence (DNA): TGTGCCAGTCGGACTCTTGGGACTTACGAGCAGTACTTC. Protein product: CASRTLGTYEQYF.

This sequence joins TRBV29-1 and TRBJ2-5, with 8 bases fitting TRBD2. The CDR3 is 16 amino acids. CDR1 and CDR2 from the germline V gene are SQVTM and ANQGSEA. V lost 4 bases and J lost 5; bases outside the gene matches: 15. CDR3 in amino acids: CSVGGLQGLVGETQYF. CDR3 nucleotides: TGCAGCGTTGGCGGACTCCAGGGACTAGTGGGGGAGACCCAGTACTTC.

This sequence joins TRBV9 and TRBJ2-2, with D hard to call. The CDR3 loop spans 13 amino acids. From germline, CDR1 is SGDLS and CDR2 YYNGEE. V lost 3 bases and J 6 bases, leaving 9 bases between the germline ends. CDR3 DNA: TGTGCCAGCAGCGGACGATCCTCCGGGGAGCTGTTTTTT. Its translation: CASSGRSSGELFF.

J is TRBJ2-1 and V is TRBV5-1, with D unresolved. The germline V and J ends were trimmed by 0 bases and 1 base, with 14 bases remaining between them. The CDR3 is 17 amino acids. Germline loops: CDR1 SGHRS, CDR2 YFSETQ. The CDR3 coding sequence is TGCGCCAGCAGCTTGGCCCGTTGGGAATGGTCCTACAATGAGCAGTTCTTC. Amino acids: CASSLARWEWSYNEQFF.

This chain links TRBV20-1 with TRBJ2-1; D is unclear. V lost 3 bases, J lost 0 bases, and 9 bases lay in between. This CDR3 has 14 amino acids. Germline CDR1 is DFQATT and CDR2 is SNEGSKA (reference sequence). The CDR3 region is CSASGSSSYNEQFF. In DNA, the CDR3 is TGCAGTGCTAGCGGGTCGAGCTCCTACAATGAGCAGTTCTTC.